Detailed here is one T cell receptor (beta chain). How the authors handled the data: How many nucleated cells were present was estimated from reference gene primer amplification. The assay was immunoSEQ multiplex PCR, and TCRdb's table has in-frame clones only and misses some. That table gives V, J and clone size, and the DNA gave D and trimming. The table has about 55,000 clones, around 85% seen once. This specimen comes from a study of blood T cell repertoires in COVID-19. Study-level background: COVID-19 samples from acute and convalescent phases originated in the United States, Italy and Spain. The cDNA or gDNA used as material had been derived from T cells, B-cell-depleted T cells, or PBMCs.

CDR3 size: 14 residues. Germline loops: CDR1 SQVTM, CDR2 ANQGSEA. Trimming pared 8 bases from V and 2 bases from J, leaving 19 bases between. The TCR sequence derives from a human donor in a cohort sampled during active COVID-19. J is TRBJ2-7 and V is TRBV29-1; possible D gene TRBD2, 7 bases. The sequencing sample was made of peripheral blood. The CDR3 DNA reads TGCAGCTGGGGGGCGGGAGAACCCCCCTACGAGCAGTACTTC. Amino acid sequence: CSWGAGEPPYEQYF.